The clone carrying this TCR beta chain was observed a handful of times. Its matching antigen is unknown. TCRdb reanalysed the reads using MiXCR and keeps one entry per CDR3 protein. The data hold about 890,000 distinct CDR3 sequences, with approximately 31% observed a single time. The sample comes from a study of T cell repertoires in cytomegalovirus infection. Points from the study as a whole: The ex vivo response was dominated by HLA-C-restricted CMV-specific TCR beta clonotypes.

The CDR3 has 13 amino acids. V lost 5 bases and J lost 1, with 9 bases in between. Sequenced material: cultured CD8+ T cells from PBMCs, taken from culture after CMV antigen stimulation. The clonotype comes from a human donor in good health (CMV status not recorded). Some clones in this sample may be carry-over from other donors' samples. The chain couples TRBV23-1 to TRBJ2-7; D is possibly TRBD2 (5 bases). TRBV23-1 is an ORF, and what it does is uncertain. In DNA, the CDR3 is TGCGCCAGCAGTAACCGGGGATCCTACGAGCAGTACGTC. Encoded protein: CASSNRGSYEQYV.